This is a list of T cell receptor beta chains from one sample in a study of cytomegalovirus exposure and HLA in healthy donors. Some clones are missing from TCRdb's copy, which holds only in-frame ones; the method was immunoSEQ multiplex PCR. Altogether roughly 230,000 clones are present, around 80% being singletons, with the ten largest covering about 0.47%. The specimen was PBMCs. These receptors came from a boy younger than 18 in good health and CMV-seronegative. Both conserved end residues are part of each CDR3. D genes are given only for firm matches. The size of a clone is reported for some rows only, either as once, few or many, or as a class for expanded clones.

cdr3_length	clone_size	j_call	v_call	d_call	cdr3_aa	cdr3_nt
16	-	TRBJ1-1	TRBV11-2	TRBD1	CASSSTGGLMNTEAFF	TGTGCCAGCAGCTCCACAGGGGGCCTCATGAACACTGAAGCTTTCTTT
13	few	TRBJ1-5	TRBV7-2	-	CASSPNPGQPQHF	TGTGCCAGCAGCCCGAACCCGGGGCAGCCCCAGCATTTT
14	few	TRBJ1-3	TRBV30	-	CAWSVGGSGNTIYF	TGTGCCTGGAGTGTGGGGGGTTCTGGAAACACCATATATTTT
15	-	TRBJ1-5	TRBV27	-	CASSFLGEVGQPQHF	TGTGCCAGCAGTTTTTTAGGGGAGGTCGGGCAGCCCCAGCATTTT
17	-	TRBJ2-3	TRBV4-1	-	CASSQAFRRDGTDTQYF	TGCGCCAGCAGCCAAGCGTTTCGGCGGGATGGCACAGATACGCAGTATTTT
17	few	TRBJ2-1	TRBV23-1	TRBD2	CASSQGSGRAWYNEQFF	TGCGCCAGCAGTCAAGGGAGTGGGAGGGCCTGGTACAATGAGCAGTTCTTC
14	-	TRBJ2-7	TRBV6-5	TRBD1	CASSYYRGSYEQYF	TGTGCCAGCAGTTACTACAGGGGGTCCTACGAGCAGTACTTC
17	-	TRBJ1-6	TRBV4-1	-	CASSQAPPGSYNSPLHF	TGCGCCAGCAGCCAAGCTCCCCCGGGCTCCTATAATTCACCCCTCCACTTT
15	-	TRBJ1-1	TRBV6-1	TRBD1	CASSRDRGTHTEAFF	TGTGCCAGCAGCCGGGACAGGGGGACGCACACTGAAGCTTTCTTT
17	-	TRBJ2-1	TRBV27	TRBD2	CASSSRTSGMYDNEQFF	TGTGCCAGCAGTTCAAGGACTAGCGGGATGTATGACAATGAGCAGTTCTTC
15	-	TRBJ2-5	TRBV11-3	TRBD1	CASSSRTGVLETQYF	TGTGCCAGCAGCAGCAGGACAGGGGTGTTGGAGACCCAGTACTTC
14	-	TRBJ1-2	TRBV27	TRBD1	CASSLTGANYGYTF	TGTGCCAGCAGCCTGACAGGGGCTAACTATGGCTACACCTTC
15	-	TRBJ2-7	TRBV10-1	TRBD1	CASSDYRDRGDEQYF	TGCGCCAGCAGTGACTACCGGGACAGGGGAGACGAGCAGTACTTC
17	-	TRBJ1-5	TRBV12-5	TRBD1	CASGLITGGRSNQPQHF	TGTGCTAGTGGTTTGATAACAGGGGGCCGTAGCAATCAGCCCCAGCATTTT
13	-	TRBJ1-2	TRBV7-9	TRBD1	CASSVGTGNSYTF	TGTGCCAGCAGCGTAGGGACAGGGAATAGCTACACCTTC
14	-	TRBJ2-3	TRBV10-3	-	CAIRALLVADTQYF	TGTGCCATCAGGGCCCTTCTAGTAGCAGATACGCAGTATTTT
17	once	TRBJ2-5	TRBV6-4	TRBD1	CASSVDRNSLGRETQYF	TGTGCCAGCAGTGTGGACAGGAATTCCCTAGGTCGAGAGACCCAGTACTTC
13	-	TRBJ1-1	TRBV25-1	-	CASSSPGDTEAFF	TGTGCCAGCAGCTCCCCCGGGGACACTGAAGCTTTCTTT
12	-	TRBJ2-1	TRBV29-1	TRBD1	CSGRLLGQEQFF	TGCAGCGGACGACTATTGGGACAGGAGCAGTTCTTC
15	-	TRBJ1-1	TRBV11-2	-	CASSFLGGMNTEAFF	TGTGCCAGCAGCTTTCTTGGGGGCATGAACACTGAAGCTTTCTTT
14	-	TRBJ2-7	TRBV5-1	-	CASSFRTDNYEQYF	TGCGCCAGCAGCTTCCGGACAGACAACTACGAGCAGTACTTC
15	-	TRBJ1-5	TRBV25-1	-	CASSESGGLNQPQHF	TGTGCCAGCAGTGAATCAGGTGGTCTCAATCAGCCCCAGCATTTT
12	-	TRBJ1-1	TRBV6-1	-	CASSGLDTEAFF	TGTGCCAGCAGTGGACTCGACACTGAAGCTTTCTTT
16	-	TRBJ2-7	TRBV10-3	-	CAISEAAAGLSYEQYF	TGTGCCATCAGTGAGGCCGCAGCGGGCCTCTCCTACGAGCAGTACTTC
16	-	TRBJ1-6	TRBV10-3	-	CAISESRSGNNSPLHF	TGTGCCATCAGTGAGTCGAGATCGGGGAATAATTCACCCCTCCACTTT
13	-	TRBJ1-4	TRBV29-1	-	CSVIQGPGEKLFF	TGCAGCGTTATACAGGGTCCGGGTGAAAAACTGTTTTTT
15	-	TRBJ2-5	TRBV6-5	TRBD2	CASSYFREVLETQYF	TGTGCCAGCAGTTATTTTCGGGAGGTATTGGAGACCCAGTACTTC
17	-	TRBJ2-1	TRBV7-3	TRBD2	CASSRGGYWSSYNEQFF	TGTGCCAGCAGCCGGGGGGGGTACTGGAGCTCCTACAATGAGCAGTTCTTC
17	-	TRBJ2-1	TRBV18	TRBD2	CASSLLSGNRGLNEQFF	TGTGCCAGCTCCCTCTTGAGCGGGAATCGGGGACTTAATGAGCAGTTCTTC
16	few	TRBJ2-7	TRBV19	-	CASSIDFLRDSGEQYF	TGTGCCAGTAGTATAGATTTCCTTCGGGATTCGGGCGAGCAGTACTTC
16	-	TRBJ2-2	TRBV10-3	TRBD1	CAISDLSTGITGELFF	TGTGCCATCAGTGATTTGTCGACAGGGATCACCGGGGAGCTGTTTTTT
18	-	TRBJ2-1	TRBV11-2	TRBD2	CASSLVGLAGGSYNEQFF	TGTGCCAGCAGCTTAGTTGGGCTAGCGGGGGGTTCCTACAATGAGCAGTTCTTC
16	-	TRBJ1-1	TRBV4-1	-	CASSQPLRGRPSLAFF	TGCGCCAGCAGCCAACCTCTAAGGGGCAGGCCGTCTCTTGCTTTCTTT
12	-	TRBJ2-5	TRBV11-3	-	CASSLVEETQYF	TGTGCCAGCAGCTTAGTAGAGGAGACCCAGTACTTC
13	-	TRBJ1-5	TRBV5-1	-	CASSRDTNQPQHF	TGCGCCAGCAGCCGGGACACTAATCAGCCCCAGCATTTT
10	-	TRBJ2-5	TRBV2	-	CASLGETQYF	TGTGCCAGTCTCGGGGAGACCCAGTACTTC
16	-	TRBJ2-1	TRBV6-1	TRBD2	CASSVSAGGLYNEQFF	TGTGCCAGCAGTGTATCGGCGGGGGGCCTCTACAATGAGCAGTTCTTC
17	-	TRBJ2-7	TRBV4-1	TRBD1	CASSQDQQGARSYEQYF	TGCGCCAGCAGCCAAGATCAGCAGGGGGCCCGCTCCTACGAGCAGTACTTC
14	-	TRBJ1-2	TRBV4-2	-	CASSQDRGYYGYTF	TGTGCCAGCAGCCAAGACCGGGGTTACTATGGCTACACCTTC
14	-	TRBJ2-2	TRBV27	TRBD1	CASSKYRGPGELFF	TGTGCCAGCAGTAAATACAGGGGTCCCGGGGAGCTGTTTTTT
15	-	TRBJ2-7	TRBV30	TRBD1	CAWSPDRGRPYEQYF	TGTGCCTGGAGCCCCGACAGGGGGCGCCCCTACGAGCAGTACTTC
14	-	TRBJ2-7	TRBV7-9	-	CASSEEGGVYEQYF	TGTGCCAGCAGCGAGGAGGGGGGGGTCTACGAGCAGTACTTC
15	-	TRBJ1-5	TRBV10-3	-	CAISDSAPSNQPQHF	TGTGCCATCAGTGACAGCGCCCCGAGCAATCAGCCCCAGCATTTT
14	-	TRBJ1-6	TRBV11-3	-	CASSSTVFNSPLHF	TGTGCCAGCAGCTCGACAGTATTCAATTCACCCCTCCACTTT
15	-	TRBJ2-3	TRBV29-1	TRBD2	CSVEELAGVPDTQYF	TGCAGCGTTGAAGAACTAGCGGGAGTACCAGATACGCAGTATTTT
11	-	TRBJ2-3	TRBV7-9	-	CSSSFSDTQYF	TGTTCCAGCAGCTTTTCGGATACGCAGTATTTT
20	once	TRBJ2-2	TRBV10-3	TRBD2	CAISESGLAGVKSVTGELFF	TGTGCCATCAGTGAGTCGGGACTAGCGGGAGTCAAATCCGTAACCGGGGAGCTGTTTTTT
13	-	TRBJ2-5	TRBV27	-	CASSLNIRETQYF	TGTGCCAGCAGTTTAAATATCCGAGAGACCCAGTACTTC
16	-	TRBJ2-3	TRBV30	TRBD2	CAWTRLAGGRSYTQYF	TGTGCCTGGACCAGACTAGCGGGGGGCCGATCGTACACGCAGTATTTT
15	few	TRBJ2-5	TRBV5-1	TRBD2	CASSRGTSGKETQYF	TGCGCCAGCAGCCGGGGGACTAGCGGCAAAGAGACCCAGTACTTC
15	-	TRBJ1-1	TRBV5-4	-	CASSSRTGEGTEAFF	TGTGCCAGCAGTTCCCGGACTGGGGAGGGGACTGAAGCTTTCTTT
17	-	TRBJ1-5	TRBV5-5	-	CASSLDQGWYADQPQHF	TGTGCCAGCAGCTTGGACCAGGGGTGGTATGCTGATCAGCCCCAGCATTTT
13	-	TRBJ2-5	TRBV4-2	-	CASSPRGGGEQYF	TGTGCCAGCAGCCCGCGAGGGGGGGGAGAGCAGTACTTC
14	-	TRBJ1-1	TRBV7-9	-	CASSLGGGNDLAFF	TGTGCCAGCAGCTTAGGGGGGGGAAATGATTTAGCTTTCTTT
16	once	TRBJ1-6	TRBV4-1	TRBD1	CASSQLTGYRNSPLHF	TGCGCCAGCAGCCAACTGACAGGGTACAGGAATTCACCCCTCCACTTT
14	-	TRBJ1-2	TRBV19	-	CASSPMTVGYGYTF	TGTGCCAGTAGTCCTATGACAGTGGGGTATGGCTACACCTTC
16	once	TRBJ1-1	TRBV9	TRBD1	CASSVGNGRGRTEAFF	TGTGCCAGCAGCGTGGGTAACGGCAGGGGGCGAACTGAAGCTTTCTTT